This entry concerns a single T cell receptor beta chain. The antigen remains unidentified. The data originate from a study of cytomegalovirus exposure and HLA in healthy donors. Germline-derived CDR1 and CDR2 are SNHLY and FYNNEI. This CDR3 has 15 amino acids. The V end lost 4 bases, the J end lost 3 bases, and 16 bases lay between the germline ends. 60 Vbeta and 13 Jbeta primers were used in PCR. The table came from immunoSEQ multiplex PCR; TCRdb's copy has only in-frame clones and leaves some out. The sample shows about 160,000 clones, 70% to 90% of them seen only once. Study-level results: Some V segments, including TRBV6-2 and TRBV6-3, were excluded as indistinguishable.

The sequenced sample consisted of PBMCs. V usage is TRBV2 and J usage is TRBJ2-7; a possible D gene is TRBD2 (7 bases). This TCR came from a woman in her thirties in good health and CMV-seronegative. This CDR3 is CASSVGRGGNYEQYF. As DNA, the CDR3 is TGTGCCAGCAGTGTAGGTAGGGGGGGAAACTACGAGCAGTACTTC.